These 14 T cell receptor beta chains share one sample of origin, sequenced in a study of human T cells and chemical hapten exposure. Sample time point: healthy volunteer bleed at 6 weeks. Unfractionated whole blood was the source of the extracted total RNA. Via MiXCR, TCRdb re-called the RACE reads, giving one row per CDR3 protein. The sample holds around 47,000 distinct CDR3 sequences, 3% to 4% seen once. Sequences were obtained from whole blood. These TCRs come from a human donor in good health. Some clones in this sample may be carry-over from other donors' samples.

This clonotype was counted many times. The J gene is TRBJ2-2, the V gene TRBV29-1; TRBD1 might be the D (5 bases). The V and J ends lost 6 bases and 4 bases respectively, with 9 bases between them. Germline V gene data show CDR1 as SQVTM and CDR2 as ANQGSEA. This CDR3 region has 12 residues. The CDR3 DNA is TGCAGCGTCGGACATACCACCGGGGAGCTGTTTTTT. Translating it yields CSVGHTTGELFF.

This clonotype was seen only a few times. This rearrangement joins TRBV15 to TRBJ2-3, with D perhaps TRBD1 or TRBD2 (5 bases each). Germline V gives CDR1 LNHNV, CDR2 YYDKDF (reference sequence). Trimming stripped 6 bases from V and 6 bases from J, with 10 bases between. CDR3 size: 12 residues. The CDR3 nucleotides are TGTGCCACCAGGAGGGGTAGTGATACGCAGTATTTT. It encodes CATRRGSDTQYF.

This clonotype was seen repeatedly, ten times or more. One end of the junction is discordant with germline, which a read error may explain. The chain has TRBV7-7 and TRBJ2-1, with a weak D call TRBD2 (5 bases). The CDR3 totals 15 residues. CDR1 and CDR2 (germline): SSHAT, FNYEAQ (reference sequence). The CDR3 DNA reads as TGTGCTAGCAGCTTGCTGCCGGGAATGGGGAATGAGCAGTTCTTC. Translation gives CASSLLPGMGNEQFF.

This clonotype was detected a few times. The V gene is TRBV6-6, the J gene TRBJ1-1; 7 nucleotides agree with TRBD1. This CDR3 has 15 residues. Per the germline V gene, CDR1 is MNHNY and CDR2 is SVGAGI (reference sequence). V was pared by 5 bases and J by 0 bases, with 6 bases of the junction left unmatched. CDR3 sequence: CASSSGRGLNTEAFF. CDR3 bases: TGTGCCAGCAGTAGTGGAAGGGGGCTGAACACTGAAGCTTTCTTT.

This clonotype was picked up a small number of times. The chain employs TRBV6-5 and TRBJ2-7, with D maybe TRBD1 (6 bases). The CDR3 runs 15 residues. CDR1 and CDR2 (germline): MNHEY, SVGAGI. Trimming removed 2 bases at V and 2 bases at J, with 13 bases between. In nucleotides, the CDR3 is TGTGCCAGCAGTTACCAATTGGACAGAGCCTACGAGCAGTACTTC. Translating it yields CASSYQLDRAYEQYF.

This clonotype was counted only a few times. This sequence joins TRBV28 and TRBJ1-5, with 7 bases lining up with TRBD1. Trimming took 1 base from V and 4 from J; bases not matched to a gene: 7. The CDR3 has 16 amino acids. Germline V gene lookup returns CDR1 MDHEN and CDR2 SYDVKM. CDR3 sequence reads: CASSLLQGSPNQPQHF. The CDR3 bases are TGTGCCAGCAGTTTATTACAGGGGTCACCTAATCAGCCCCAGCATTTT. The full variable domain, rest sourced from reference TRBV28 and TRBJ1-5, is DVKVTQSSRYLVKRTGEKVFLECVQDMDHENMFWYRQDPGLGLRLIYFSYDVKMKEKGDIPEGYSVSREKKERFSLILESASTNQTSMYLCASSLLQGSPNQPQHFGDGTRLSIL.

This clonotype was detected ten times or more. V gene TRBV30 combines with J gene TRBJ1-5; TRBD1 might be the D (6 bases). The CDR3 is 13 residues long. From germline, CDR1 is GTSNPN and CDR2 SVGIG (reference sequence). V was trimmed by 1 base and J by 7 bases, leaving 11 bases between them. In DNA form, the CDR3 reads TGTGCCTGGAGTGACAGGGTGTGGCAGCCCCAGCATTTT. Protein: CAWSDRVWQPQHF.

This clonotype was observed many times. The genes are TRBV6-1 and TRBJ1-1; a possible D gene is TRBD1 (5 bases). The CDR3 length is 18 residues. V was pared by 0 bases and J by 0 bases, with 17 bases between. Germline lookup yields CDR1 MNHNS and CDR2 SASEGT. The CDR3 reads CASSEALRGRLMNTEAFF. CDR3 DNA sequence: TGTGCCAGCAGTGAAGCACTCCGGGGCAGACTAATGAACACTGAAGCTTTCTTT.

This rearrangement joins TRBV5-8 to TRBJ1-5; the D gene is possibly TRBD1 (5 bases). V lost 2 bases to trimming and J lost 1 base, with 10 bases between them. CDR1 and CDR2 from the germline V gene are SGHTS and YDEGEE. This CDR3 has 15 residues. This CDR3 reads CASSFFRDSNQPQHF. DNA of the CDR3: TGTGCCAGCAGCTTCTTCAGGGACAGCAATCAGCCCCAGCATTTT. Full variable domain (missing parts from reference TRBV5-8 and TRBJ1-5): EAGVTQSPTHLIKTRGQQATLRCSPISGHTSVYWYQQALGLGLQFLLWYDEGEERNRGNFPPRFSGRQFPNYSSELNVNALELEDSALYLCASSFFRDSNQPQHFGDGTRLSIL.

This clonotype has ten or more counts. The chain carries TRBV12-3 or TRBV12-4 and TRBJ1-2; D may be TRBD1 (6 bases). V dropped 3 bases and J dropped 8 bases, with 13 bases sitting between them. There are 13 residues in the CDR3. The CDR3 region is CASSFGGGGGYTF. The CDR3, as DNA: TGTGCCAGCAGTTTTGGAGGGGGAGGGGGCTACACCTTC.

This clonotype was observed many times. The limits of the CDR3 on the DNA are not certain, so only TCRdb's listed CDR3 is given. The CDR3 here is CASSSSTGLYGYTF. V is TRBV27 and J is TRBJ1-2; the D call in the table, TRBD1, was not verified against the DNA. From germline, CDR1 is MNHEY and CDR2 SMNVEV (reference sequence). The CDR3 region is 14 residues in length, termini included.

This clonotype has a count of ten or more. The rearrangement joins TRBV10-1 to TRBJ2-3; no reliable D call. The V end lost 3 bases, the J end lost 1 base, and 17 bases lay between the germline ends. Germline CDR1 is WNHNN and CDR2 is SYGVQD (reference sequence). There are 17 residues in the CDR3. The CDR3, as DNA: TGCGCCAGCAGTGAATTGGGCGCGGTTGGTCGCACAGATACGCAGTATTTT. It codes for CASSELGAVGRTDTQYF.

This clonotype was counted ten times or more. The V and J genes are TRBV7-2 and TRBJ2-5; D is perhaps TRBD1 (6 bases). The V gene's germline CDR1 is SGHTA and CDR2 FQGNSA. The CDR3 has 14 amino acids. The V end lost 0 bases, the J end lost 5 bases, and 10 bases lay between the germline ends. This CDR3 is CASSLAQRGETQYF. CDR3 sequence (DNA): TGTGCCAGCAGCTTAGCGCAAAGGGGGGAGACCCAGTACTTC. The whole variable domain, remainder taken from reference TRBV7-2 and TRBJ2-5, is GAGVSQSPSNKVTEKGKDVELRCDPISGHTALYWYRQSLGQGLEFLIYFQGNSAPDKSGLPSDRFSAERTGGSVSTLTIQRTQQEDSAVYLCASSLAQRGETQYFGPGTRLLVL.

This clonotype occurred many times. The chain carries TRBV27 and TRBJ2-3, with TRBD2 identical over 11 bases. V shed 5 bases, J shed 2 bases, and the junction held 6 bases outside the gene matches. Germline V CDR1 and CDR2: MNHEY, SMNVEV (reference sequence). This CDR3 is built from 16 residues. CDR3 coding DNA: TGTGCCAGCAGTATCTTAGCGGGAGGGGTCACAGATACGCAGTATTTT. Translation: CASSILAGGVTDTQYF.